This TCR beta chain was found in a study of blood T cell repertoires in COVID-19. Patients of the Seattle cohort, enrolled during active infection, were followed longitudinally. The CDR3 extends over 15 amino acids. V shed 1 base and J shed 0 bases, with 9 bases lying between them. From germline, CDR1 is LNHNV and CDR2 YYDKDF (reference sequence). TCRdb keeps only in-frame clones here, not all; method: immunoSEQ multiplex PCR. The sample lists 250,000 to 400,000 clones, approximately 88% seen once, with approximately 1.6% in the top ten. The rearrangement uses TRBV15 and TRBJ1-1; the D is unclear. Sequencing input: peripheral blood. This receptor was identified in a woman younger than 45 with COVID-19, enrolled during active disease. CDR3 loop: CATSRVLSVNTEAFF. CDR3 coding DNA: TGTGCCACCAGCAGAGTACTGAGTGTGAACACTGAAGCTTTCTTT. The variable domain in full, completed from reference TRBV15 and TRBJ1-1, reads DAMVIQNPRYQVTQFGKPVTLSCSQTLNHNVMYWYQQKSSQAPKLLFHYYDKDFNNEADTPDNFQSRRPNTSFCFLDIRSPGLGDTAMYLCATSRVLSVNTEAFFGQGTRLTVV.